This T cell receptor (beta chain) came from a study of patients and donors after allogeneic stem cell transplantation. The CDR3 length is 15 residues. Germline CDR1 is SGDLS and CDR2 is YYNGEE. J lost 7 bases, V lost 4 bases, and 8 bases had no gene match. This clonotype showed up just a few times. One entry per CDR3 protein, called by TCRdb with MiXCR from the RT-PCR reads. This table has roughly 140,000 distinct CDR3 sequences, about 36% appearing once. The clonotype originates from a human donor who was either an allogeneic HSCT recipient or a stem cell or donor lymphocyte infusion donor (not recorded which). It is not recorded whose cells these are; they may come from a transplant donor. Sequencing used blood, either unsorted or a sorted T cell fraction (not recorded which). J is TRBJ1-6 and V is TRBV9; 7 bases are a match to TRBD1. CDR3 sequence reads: CASSSQGSTNSPLHF. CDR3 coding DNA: TGTGCCAGCAGCTCACAGGGGAGCACGAATTCACCCCTCCACTTT. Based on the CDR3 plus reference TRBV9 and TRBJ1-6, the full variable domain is DSGVTQTPKHLITATGQRVTLRCSPRSGDLSVYWYQQSLDQGLQFLIQYYNGEERAKGNILERFSAQQFPDLHSELNLSSLELGDSALYFCASSSQGSTNSPLHFGNGTRLTVT.